This T cell receptor beta chain was profiled in a study of T cell responses to AZD1222 COVID-19 vaccine. Profiling relied on immunoSEQ multiplex PCR, and the TCRdb table lists in-frame clones only, not all of them. The sample holds 120,000 or so clones, less than 95% seen once. Overall study findings and caveats: Close to half of spike-specific TCRs reportedly recognize unmutated variant regions.

For this clone: What it binds is not known.

The germline gives CDR1 SGDLS, CDR2 YYNGEE. The CDR3 runs 17 residues. V lost 0 bases and J lost 0, with 13 bases in between. The clonotype was recovered from an adult in good health. The chain uses TRBV9 and TRBJ1-3; D remains unclear. The sequenced sample was peripheral blood, obtained on day 0 of AZD1222 vaccination. CDR3 sequence reads: CASSVGEGGLSGNTIYF. Written as DNA, the CDR3 is TGTGCCAGCAGCGTAGGCGAGGGCGGCCTCTCTGGAAACACCATATATTTT.